The sequence of this T cell receptor beta chain was determined in a study of T cell repertoires in cytomegalovirus infection. About the study: TCR beta signatures that were public indicated CMV infection and matching HLA type. General observations from the study: Cumulative frequency (of public TCR beta family members) identified carriers of CMV plus the relevant HLA. Ex vivo responses were dominated by HLA-C-restricted CMV-specific TCR beta clonotypes.

About this clonotype itself: No antigen is known for it. An end of the junction differs from the germline gene, which may be a read error.

The CDR3 consists of 15 residues. CDR1 is SGHRS, CDR2 YFSETQ, per germline. In TCRdb, the reads were re-called with MiXCR into one record per CDR3 protein. This table has around 300,000 distinct CDR3 sequences, 20% to 25% appearing once. Sequences were derived from cultured PBMCs, sampled from culture after CMV antigen stimulation. This chain joins TRBV5-1 and TRBJ2-5; no reliable D call. The TCR originated in a human donor in good health (CMV status not recorded). Some clones in this sample may be carry-over from other donors' samples. CDR3: CASSLAIQPQETQYF. The CDR3 region has the DNA TGCGCCAGCAGCCTGGCCATACAGCCCCAAGAGACCCAATACTTC.